This entry is about one T cell receptor beta chain. This specimen comes from a study of blood T cell repertoires in COVID-19. Whole-study context: Samples taken during acute and convalescent COVID-19 were collected in the United States, Italy and Spain. PBMCs, B-cell-depleted T cells, or T cells provided the cDNA or gDNA that made up the material.

TCRdb keeps only in-frame clones here, not all; method: immunoSEQ multiplex PCR. Found here are approximately 70,000 clones, around 76% of them singletons; the top ten hold about an eighth. Trimming removed 5 bases from V and 0 bases from J; junction bases left unmatched: 6. In germline, CDR1 is SGHTS, CDR2 YDEGEE. The CDR3 sequence is 16 residues long. This receptor was taken from a woman aged 80 or over with acute or convalescent COVID-19. The specimen was peripheral blood. The chain has TRBV5-8 and TRBJ2-1, with 9 bases that match TRBD2. The CDR3 DNA sequence: TGTGCCAGCAGTAGCGGGAGCATCTACTCCTACAATGAGCAGTTCTTC. It yields the protein CASSSGSIYSYNEQFF.